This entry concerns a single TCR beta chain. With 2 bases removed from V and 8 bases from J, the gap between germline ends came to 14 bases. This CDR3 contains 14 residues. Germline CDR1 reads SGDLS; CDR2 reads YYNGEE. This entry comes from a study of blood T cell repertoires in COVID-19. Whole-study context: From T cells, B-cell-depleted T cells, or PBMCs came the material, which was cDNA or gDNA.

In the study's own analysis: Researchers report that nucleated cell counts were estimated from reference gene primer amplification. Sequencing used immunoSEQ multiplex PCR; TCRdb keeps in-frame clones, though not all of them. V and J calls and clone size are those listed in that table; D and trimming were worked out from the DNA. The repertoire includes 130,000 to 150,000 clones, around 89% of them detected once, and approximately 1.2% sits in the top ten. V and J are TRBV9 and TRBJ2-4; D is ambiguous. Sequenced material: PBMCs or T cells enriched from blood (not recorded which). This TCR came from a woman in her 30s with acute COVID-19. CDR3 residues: CASSVATLADIQYF. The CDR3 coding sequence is TGTGCCAGCAGCGTCGCGACCCTTGCGGACATTCAGTACTTC.